The source of this T cell receptor beta chain is a study of early T cells in non-severe SARS-CoV-2 infection. Using its own MiXCR run on the 5' RACE reads, TCRdb lists one record per CDR3 protein. The sample consists of 75,000 to 90,000 distinct CDR3 sequences, 5% to 7% of them appearing once. Looked up from germline, CDR1 is DFQATT and CDR2 is SNEGSKA (reference sequence). The CDR3 is made up of 11 amino acids. V lost 5 bases and J lost 4, with 8 bases in between. This clonotype was seen repeatedly, ten times or more. The chain combines TRBV20-1 with TRBJ1-2; D unclear. The sequencing sample was made of whole blood. This TCR came from an adult who was a healthcare worker with PCR-confirmed SARS-CoV-2 infection or an uninfected control (not recorded which). The CDR3 region has the DNA TGCAGTGCTTCCTCCAGCTATGGCTACACCTTC. This translates into CSASSSYGYTF.